The present TCR beta chain was sequenced within a study of cytomegalovirus exposure and HLA in healthy donors. It was healthy bone marrow donors who served as donors. Study findings and constraints: In vitro, three CMV-associated chains proved specific for CMV antigens. The productive fraction for most TCR beta V segments was about 87% or about 30% in an earlier analysis.

Germline V gene sequence: CDR1 MDHEN, CDR2 SYDVKM. This CDR3 is built from 15 residues. The V segment lost 7 bases and the J segment 10 bases; nucleotides outside the gene matches: 17. 13 Jbeta primers and 60 Vbeta primers were used for the PCR. Produced via immunoSEQ multiplex PCR; TCRdb's table is partial and in-frame only. The sample gives fewer than 130,000 clones, 74% of which show up once; roughly 2.6% is in the top ten. On this clone itself: Its antigen is not known.

The J gene is TRBJ2-7, the V gene TRBV28; TRBD2 matches 9 bases. Sequenced: PBMCs. The TCR was taken from a middle-aged man in good health and CMV-seropositive. CDR3 protein: CASNRIAGERLGQYF. The CDR3 DNA reads TGTGCCAGCAACCGAATAGCGGGAGAGAGGCTAGGACAGTACTTC.